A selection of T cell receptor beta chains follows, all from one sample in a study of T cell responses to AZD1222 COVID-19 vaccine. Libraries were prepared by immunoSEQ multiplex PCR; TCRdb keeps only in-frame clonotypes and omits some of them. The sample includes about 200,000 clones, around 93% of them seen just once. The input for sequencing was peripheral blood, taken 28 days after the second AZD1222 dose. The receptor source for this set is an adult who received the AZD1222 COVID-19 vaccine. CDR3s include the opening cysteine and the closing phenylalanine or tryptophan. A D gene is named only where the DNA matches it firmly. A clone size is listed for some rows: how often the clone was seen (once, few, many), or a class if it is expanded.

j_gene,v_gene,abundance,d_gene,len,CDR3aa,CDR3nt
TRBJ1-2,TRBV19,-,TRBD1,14,CASSMGQVPGGYTF,TGTGCCAGTAGTATGGGACAGGTTCCGGGTGGCTACACCTTC
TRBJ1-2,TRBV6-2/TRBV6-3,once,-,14,CASSPPRRPYGYTF,TGTGCCAGCAGCCCTCCCCGCCGACCCTATGGCTACACCTTC
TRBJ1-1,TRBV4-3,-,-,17,CASSQDLPPGMNTEAFF,TGCGCCAGCAGCCAGGATCTCCCCCCAGGCATGAACACTGAAGCTTTCTTT
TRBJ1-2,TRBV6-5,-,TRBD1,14,CASTNGQGAYGYTF,TGTGCCAGCACCAACGGACAGGGCGCCTATGGCTACACCTTC
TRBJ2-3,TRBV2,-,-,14,CASSQAPGTDTQYF,TGTGCCAGCAGTCAGGCCCCCGGCACAGATACGCAGTATTTT
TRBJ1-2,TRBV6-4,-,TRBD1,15,CASASEGQGAYGYTF,TGTGCCAGCGCCTCGGAAGGACAGGGAGCCTATGGCTACACCTTC
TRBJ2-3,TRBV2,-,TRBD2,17,CASSRRSGGLSTDTQYF,TGTGCCAGCAGCCGCCGGAGCGGGGGGCTTAGCACAGATACGCAGTATTTT
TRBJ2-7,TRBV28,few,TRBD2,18,CASSFSLGGTSGFYEQYF,TGTGCCAGCAGTTTCTCCTTGGGCGGGACTAGCGGGTTTTACGAGCAGTACTTC
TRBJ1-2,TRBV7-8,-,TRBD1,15,CASGSRTGRGSGYTF,TGTGCCAGCGGCAGCAGGACAGGCCGGGGAAGTGGCTACACCTTC
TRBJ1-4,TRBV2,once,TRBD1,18,CASKRPGTGGEANEKLFF,TGTGCCAGCAAAAGACCCGGGACAGGGGGAGAGGCTAATGAAAAACTGTTTTTT
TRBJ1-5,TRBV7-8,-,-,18,CASSSQGWAERPNQPQHF,TGTGCCAGCAGCTCCCAGGGTTGGGCAGAACGGCCCAATCAGCCCCAGCATTTT
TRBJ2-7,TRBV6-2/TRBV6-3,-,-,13,CASSPPDSYEQYF,TGTGCCAGCAGTCCCCCGGACAGCTACGAGCAGTACTTC
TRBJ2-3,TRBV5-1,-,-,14,CASSNGPPTDTQYF,TGCGCCAGCAGCAATGGCCCCCCCACAGATACGCAGTATTTT
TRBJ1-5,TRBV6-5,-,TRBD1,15,CASRRQGGGYQPQHF,TGTGCCAGCAGGAGACAAGGGGGCGGCTATCAGCCCCAGCATTTT
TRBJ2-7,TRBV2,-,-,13,CASSLGAGYEQYF,TGTGCCAGCAGTCTCGGGGCAGGCTACGAGCAGTACTTC
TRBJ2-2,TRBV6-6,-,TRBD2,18,CASSLLAGGLKITGELFF,TGTGCCAGCAGTCTACTAGCGGGGGGGCTCAAAATCACCGGGGAGCTGTTTTTT
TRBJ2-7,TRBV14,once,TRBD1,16,CASSPLSGTGQYEQYF,TGTGCCAGCAGCCCCCTCTCCGGGACAGGGCAGTACGAGCAGTACTTC
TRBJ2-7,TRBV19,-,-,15,CASSMGRQIAYEQYF,TGTGCCAGTAGTATGGGGCGCCAGATCGCCTACGAGCAGTACTTC
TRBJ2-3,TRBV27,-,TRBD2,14,CASSRTAGADTQYF,TGTGCCAGCAGCCGCACAGCGGGGGCAGATACGCAGTATTTT
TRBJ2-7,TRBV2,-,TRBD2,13,CASRGSGAYEQYF,TGTGCCAGCAGGGGTAGCGGGGCCTACGAGCAGTACTTC
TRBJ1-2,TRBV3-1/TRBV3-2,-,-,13,CASSPRRGNGYTF,TGTGCCAGCAGCCCCAGGCGGGGGAATGGCTACACCTTC
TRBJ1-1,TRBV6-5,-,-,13,CASQDGVNTEAFF,TGTGCCAGCCAGGACGGTGTGAACACTGAAGCTTTCTTT
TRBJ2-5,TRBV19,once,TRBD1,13,CASQTGGQETQYF,TGTGCCAGCCAAACAGGGGGCCAAGAGACCCAGTACTTC
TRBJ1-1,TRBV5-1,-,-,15,CASSLEDSENTEAFF,TGCGCCAGCAGCTTGGAGGACAGCGAGAACACTGAAGCTTTCTTT
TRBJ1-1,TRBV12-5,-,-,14,CASGLEGGYTEAFF,TGTGCTAGTGGTTTGGAGGGGGGGTACACTGAAGCTTTCTTT
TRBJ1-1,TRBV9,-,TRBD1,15,CASNQGGGWGTEAFF,TGTGCCAGCAACCAGGGGGGGGGCTGGGGTACTGAAGCTTTCTTT
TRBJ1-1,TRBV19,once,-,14,CASSIAGRNTEAFF,TGTGCCAGTAGTATAGCGGGGAGGAACACTGAAGCTTTCTTT
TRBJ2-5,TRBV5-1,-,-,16,CASSLSVGPRQETQYF,TGCGCCAGCAGCTTGTCTGTGGGACCCCGGCAAGAGACCCAGTACTTC
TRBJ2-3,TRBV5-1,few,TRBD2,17,CASSPAGGVSRTDTQYF,TGCGCCAGCAGCCCGGCTGGGGGGGTTTCCCGCACAGATACGCAGTATTTT
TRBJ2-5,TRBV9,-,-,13,CASSPRHQETQYF,TGTGCCAGCAGCCCTAGACACCAAGAGACCCAGTACTTC
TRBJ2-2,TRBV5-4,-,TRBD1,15,CASRRTGVNTGELFF,TGTGCCAGCAGGAGGACAGGGGTAAACACCGGGGAGCTGTTTTTT
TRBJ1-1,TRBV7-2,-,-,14,CASSLARGRAEAFF,TGTGCCAGCAGCTTAGCTCGGGGCAGGGCTGAAGCTTTCTTT
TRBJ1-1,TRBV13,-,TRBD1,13,CASSFRDRKLAFF,TGTGCCAGCAGCTTCCGGGACAGGAAGTTAGCTTTCTTT
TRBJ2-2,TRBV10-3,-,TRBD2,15,CAISEREAVGGELFF,TGTGCCATCAGTGAGCGGGAGGCGGTGGGAGGGGAGCTGTTTTTT
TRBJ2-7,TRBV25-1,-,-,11,CASREWGEQYF,TGTGCCAGCAGGGAGTGGGGCGAGCAGTACTTC